The sample holds one count of the clone carrying this T cell receptor beta chain. Antigen unknown. This entry belongs to a study of blood T cells in healthy people across ages. Study observations and caveats: Diversity estimates from one million T cells were considered underestimates. Relative to aged donors, long-lived donors carried more naive CD4+ cells and displayed higher diversity.

V was clipped by 4 bases and J by 1 base, with 14 bases between them. Germline assignment: CDR1 MGHRA and CDR2 YSYEKL. This CDR3 contains 16 residues. Through a sample-barcoded 5' primer and a J-beta primer mix, a second PCR was run for roughly 7 to 12 cycles. TCRdb ran MiXCR on the 5' RACE reads and lists one entry per CDR3 protein. Among fewer than 750,000 distinct CDR3 sequences, under 55% were seen once, and the ten largest hold around 25%. The sequencing input was blood. The chain uses TRBV4-1 and TRBJ1-5; no clear D. The TCR was taken from an elderly man in good health. CDR3 bases: TGCGCCAGCAGCCGCGAATTATGGGGAAGCAATCAGCCCCAGCATTTT. The encoded protein is CASSRELWGSNQPQHF.